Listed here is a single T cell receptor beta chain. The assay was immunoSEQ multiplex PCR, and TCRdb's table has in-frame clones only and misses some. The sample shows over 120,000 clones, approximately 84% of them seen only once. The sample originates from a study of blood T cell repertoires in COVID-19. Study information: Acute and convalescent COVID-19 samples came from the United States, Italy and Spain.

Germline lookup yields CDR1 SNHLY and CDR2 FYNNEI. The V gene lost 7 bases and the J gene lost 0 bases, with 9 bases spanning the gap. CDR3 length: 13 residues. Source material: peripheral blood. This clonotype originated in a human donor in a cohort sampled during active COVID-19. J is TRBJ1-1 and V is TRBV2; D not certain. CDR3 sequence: CASKSQMNTEAFF. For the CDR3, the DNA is TGTGCCAGCAAAAGTCAGATGAACACTGAAGCTTTCTTT.